The present entry profiles one T cell receptor (beta chain) with its context. Its specificity is unknown. The data were obtained in a study of T-cell memory formation after mild COVID-19. MiXCR, run by TCRdb on the 5' RACE reads, gives a single entry per CDR3 protein. The data hold some 320,000 distinct CDR3 sequences, with roughly an eighth observed a single time. Findings of the study overall: Memory sampled before infection contained some responding clones, suggesting cross-reactive memory joined.

The germline CDR1 and CDR2 sequences are SGHAT and FQNNGV. This CDR3 is built from 12 residues. What was sequenced was PBMCs or a T cell subset sorted from them (not recorded which). The J gene is TRBJ2-1, the V gene TRBV11-2, with D possibly being TRBD1 (5 bases). The J call may be faulty, since TRBJ2-5 better matches the DNA end. The sequence was obtained from a man aged 18 to 35 who had mild COVID-19 (a few samples of this study predate the infection). Cell type and time point are not known. The CDR3 DNA follows: TGTGCCAGCAGCTCAGGGCGAAAGACCCAGTACTTC. Protein sequence: CASSSGRKTQYF.